This entry lists 18 T cell receptor beta chains sequenced from one sample in a study of CD8 T cells in ankylosing spondylitis. The study's findings and limits: A TCR beta motif of eight highly homologous variants appeared characteristic of ankylosing spondylitis blood.

No antigens are known for them. One entry per CDR3 protein, called by TCRdb with MiXCR from the 5' RACE reads. The sample holds 750,000 to 850,000 distinct CDR3 sequences, about 10% seen once. What was sequenced was blood, either unsorted or a sorted T cell fraction (not recorded which). The receptor set was obtained from a male donor with ankylosing spondylitis.

This clonotype was seen more than once but under ten times. The chain's CDR3 is CASSQRFNEQFF. In DNA form, the CDR3 reads TGTGCCAGCAGCCAAAGATTCAATGAGCAGTTCTTC. This chain links TRBV7-2 with TRBJ2-1; no firm D call. Trimming cost V 5 bases and J 6 bases, with 8 bases left between them. This CDR3 region has 12 residues. Germline CDR1 is SGHTA and CDR2 is FQGNSA.

This clonotype was counted a few times. CDR3 in amino acids: CATTSGGLNTEAFF. CDR3 nucleotides: TGTGCCACCACCTCTGGCGGGTTGAACACTGAAGCTTTCTTT. The V gene is TRBV2, the J gene TRBJ1-1; D is ambiguous. Trimming stripped 10 bases from V and 0 bases from J, with 15 bases between. CDR1 is SNHLY and CDR2 is FYNNEI in the germline V gene. The CDR3 covers 14 residues.

This clonotype was observed a few times. The rearrangement links TRBV5-1 to TRBJ2-1, with 7 bases matching TRBD1. The CDR3 totals 15 residues. The germline V gene has CDR1 SGHRS and CDR2 YFSETQ. V was pared by 4 bases and J by 2 bases, with 6 bases of the junction left unmatched. The CDR3, as DNA: TGCGCCAGCAGCCCAGCCGGGACAGCCTACAATGAGCAGTTCTTC. Protein: CASSPAGTAYNEQFF.

This clonotype was found a few times. CDR3 region: CSAREDRDTQYF. In DNA, the CDR3 is TGCAGTGCTAGAGAGGACCGCGATACGCAGTATTTT. The chain is built from TRBV20-1 and TRBJ2-3; D gene uncertain. With 0 bases removed from V and 6 bases from J, the gap between germline ends came to 7 bases. This CDR3 contains 12 residues. The V gene's germline CDR1 is DFQATT and CDR2 SNEGSKA (reference sequence).

This clonotype appeared many times. The chain combines TRBV20-1 with TRBJ2-1; D possibly corresponds to TRBD2 (5 bases). Trimming pared 1 base from V and 10 bases from J, leaving 20 bases between. There are 15 residues in the CDR3. CDR1 DFQATT and CDR2 SNEGSKA come from the germline V gene (reference sequence). CDR3 amino acids: CSARVGRGSAFEQFF. CDR3 bases: TGCAGTGCTAGAGTAGGACGAGGGAGTGCTTTCGAGCAGTTCTTC.

This clonotype showed up just a few times. The J gene is TRBJ1-1, the V gene TRBV29-1; D gene uncertain. This CDR3 has 12 residues. V lost 4 bases to trimming and J lost 5 bases, with 11 bases between them. Germline V CDR1 and CDR2: SQVTM, ANQGSEA. This CDR3 is CSVGRVGTEAFF. The CDR3 DNA is TGCAGCGTTGGAAGGGTTGGGACTGAAGCTTTCTTT. The full variable domain, its missing parts supplied by reference TRBV29-1 and TRBJ1-1, is SAVISQKPSRDICQRGTSLTIQCQVDSQVTMMFWYRQQPGQSLTLIATANQGSEATYESGFVIDKFPISRPNLTFSTLTVSNMSPEDSSIYLCSVGRVGTEAFFGQGTRLTVV.

The chain couples TRBV20-1 to TRBJ2-3, with 7 bases that match TRBD2. Germline lookup yields CDR1 DFQATT and CDR2 SNEGSKA (reference sequence). V dropped 3 bases and J dropped 8; count of bases not matched to a gene: 14. The CDR3 runs 15 residues. The CDR3 DNA reads as TGCAGTGCTAGTAACCGATGGGAGGGGTTAGGTACGCAGTATTTT. Encoded protein: CSASNRWEGLGTQYF.

The gene calls are TRBV10-3 and TRBJ1-1; tentative D call: TRBD1 (5 bases). The CDR3 has 17 residues. Germline V lookup: CDR1 ENHRY, CDR2 SYGVKD. The V end lost 1 base, the J end lost 2 bases, and 17 bases lay between the germline ends. The CDR3 is CAISEYIGTLANTEAFF. The CDR3 DNA follows: TGTGCCATCAGTGAGTATATCGGGACCCTGGCCAACACTGAAGCTTTCTTT.

This clonotype was detected only a few times. This chain links TRBV15 with TRBJ2-7; 8 positions match TRBD2. CDR1 LNHNV and CDR2 YYDKDF come from the germline V gene (reference sequence). The CDR3 runs 13 residues. V shed 6 bases, J shed 4 bases, and the junction held 5 bases outside the gene matches. The CDR3: CATRGTSGYEQYF. The CDR3 DNA follows: TGTGCCACCAGAGGCACTAGCGGATACGAGCAGTACTTC.

This clonotype was recorded a few times. J is TRBJ2-1 and V is TRBV5-1, with D unresolved. The ends were cut back, 3 bases at V and 0 bases at J, with 13 bases in the middle. The germline gives CDR1 SGHRS, CDR2 YFSETQ. This CDR3 is 16 amino acids long. For the CDR3, the DNA is TGCGCCAGCAGCTACGGTGGGTCCAACTCCTACAATGAGCAGTTCTTC. The encoded protein is CASSYGGSNSYNEQFF.

The rearrangement joins TRBV6-1 to TRBJ2-5; D may be TRBD2 (5 bases). V was clipped by 4 bases and J by 1 base, with 16 bases between them. CDR1 and CDR2 (germline): MNHNS, SASEGT. The CDR3 contains 16 residues. CDR3 DNA sequence: TGTGCCAGCAGTGTGTGGGCTAGCAGACCCCAAGAGACCCAGTACTTC. Amino acid sequence: CASSVWASRPQETQYF.

A few counts support this clonotype. This chain links TRBV10-1 with TRBJ2-1, with 10 bases that match TRBD2. The CDR3 loop spans 19 amino acids. V trimming: 0 bases; J trimming: 2 bases; junction bases outside the gene matches: 10. Germline V CDR1 and CDR2: WNHNN, SYGVQD (reference sequence). The CDR3 region has the DNA TGCGCCAGCAGTGAGTCAACGGTAGCTAGCGGGAGCACCTACAATGAGCAGTTCTTC. It specifies CASSESTVASGSTYNEQFF.

At least ten counts were recorded for this clonotype. This chain uses TRBV29-1 with TRBJ2-1, with unresolved D. The germline CDR1 and CDR2 sequences are SQVTM and ANQGSEA. Trimming removed 7 bases at V and 3 bases at J, with 10 bases between. The CDR3 contains 12 residues. Written as DNA, the CDR3 is TGCAGCGGTTTAGTAGGCTACAATGAGCAGTTCTTC. It yields the protein CSGLVGYNEQFF.

This clonotype has a handful of counts. This chain connects TRBV20-1 to TRBJ2-3; D unclear. In germline, CDR1 is DFQATT, CDR2 SNEGSKA (reference sequence). This CDR3 is built from 13 residues. Between the trimmed V and J ends, which lost 3 bases and 2 bases, there was a span of 9 bases. The CDR3 protein is CSASFAVTDTQYF. Here the CDR3 DNA reads TGCAGTGCTAGTTTCGCAGTCACAGATACGCAGTATTTT.

This clonotype was observed many times. The junction and the germline gene differ at one end; a read error may be behind it. This chain uses TRBV5-1 with TRBJ2-3; no clear D gene. Germline V gene data show CDR1 as SGHRS and CDR2 as YFSETQ. There are 14 residues in the CDR3. The CDR3 nucleotides read TGTGCCAGCAGCTTAGCTCCCCGCACAGATACGCAGTATTTT. The encoded protein is CASSLAPRTDTQYF. Full variable domain (outside the CDR3, taken from reference TRBV5-1 and TRBJ2-3): KAGVTQTPRYLIKTRGQQVTLSCSPISGHRSVSWYQQTPGQGLQFLFEYFSETQRNKGNFPGRFSGRQFSNSRSEMNVSTLELGDSALYLCASSLAPRTDTQYFGPGTRLTVL.

This clonotype was observed at least ten times. V usage is TRBV12-3 or TRBV12-4 and J usage is TRBJ2-1; 9 bases match TRBD1. J lost 3 bases, V lost 6 bases, and 9 bases had no gene match. This CDR3 region has 16 residues. The CDR3, as DNA: TGTGCCAGCAGCCTCCGGGACAGGGTGCGCTACAATGAGCAGTTCTTC. Translation gives CASSLRDRVRYNEQFF.

In its sample, this clonotype was seen a few times. V usage is TRBV6-2 or TRBV6-3 and J usage is TRBJ2-5; D gene unclear. Germline V gives CDR1 MNHEY, CDR2 SVGEGT. Trimming removed 1 base at V and 5 bases at J, with 14 bases between. This CDR3 is built from 15 residues. DNA of the CDR3: TGTGCCAGCAGTTACTGGGCTAGGGTCGAGGAGACCCAGTACTTC. Its protein product is CASSYWARVEETQYF.

This clonotype was counted a few times. The J gene is TRBJ2-7, the V gene TRBV7-2; TRBD1 aligns across 8 bases. The germline CDR1 and CDR2 sequences are SGHTA and FQGNSA. The CDR3 loop spans 14 amino acids. With 6 bases clipped from V and 0 bases from J, the junction kept 4 bases outside the gene matches. The DNA of the CDR3 is TGTGCCAGCAGGAGACAGGGGAACTCCTACGAGCAGTACTTC. It specifies CASRRQGNSYEQYF. The whole variable domain, filled in from reference TRBV7-2 and TRBJ2-7, reads GAGVSQSPSNKVTEKGKDVELRCDPISGHTALYWYRQSLGQGLEFLIYFQGNSAPDKSGLPSDRFSAERTGGSVSTLTIQRTQQEDSAVYLCASRRQGNSYEQYFGPGTRLTVT.